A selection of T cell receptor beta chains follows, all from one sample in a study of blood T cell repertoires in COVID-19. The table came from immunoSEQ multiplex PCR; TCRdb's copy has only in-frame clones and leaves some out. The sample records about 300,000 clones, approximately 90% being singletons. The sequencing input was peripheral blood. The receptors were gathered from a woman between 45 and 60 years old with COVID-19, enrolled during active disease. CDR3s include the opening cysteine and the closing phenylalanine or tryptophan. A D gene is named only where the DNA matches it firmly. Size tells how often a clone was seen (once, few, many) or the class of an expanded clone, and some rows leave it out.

CDR3 DNA: TGCAGCGTTAAAGGGAAACAGGGGGCGAGCACTGAAGCTTTCTTT
CDR3 protein: CSVKGKQGASTEAFF
J gene: TRBJ1-1
D gene: TRBD1
V gene: TRBV29-1
clone size: NA

CDR3 DNA: TGTGCCAGCAGATCCGGGGGGAACGCTGAAGCTTTCTTT
CDR3 protein: CASRSGGNAEAFF
J gene: TRBJ1-1
D gene: NA
V gene: TRBV7-9
clone size: NA

CDR3 DNA: TGTGCCAGCTCACCACAGGGGGCTTTTATGTTCTACGAGCAGTACTTC
CDR3 protein: CASSPQGAFMFYEQYF
J gene: TRBJ2-7
D gene: TRBD1
V gene: TRBV18
clone size: NA

CDR3 DNA: TGTGCCAGCAGTGAGGTAGCGGCCACAGATACGCAGTATTTT
CDR3 protein: CASSEVAATDTQYF
J gene: TRBJ2-3
D gene: NA
V gene: TRBV6-1
clone size: NA

CDR3 DNA: TGTGCCAGCAGTTACGCCGGTCCTAGCGGGAAGAAAAATGAGCAGTTCTTC
CDR3 protein: CASSYAGPSGKKNEQFF
J gene: TRBJ2-1
D gene: TRBD2
V gene: TRBV6-2/TRBV6-3
clone size: NA

CDR3 DNA: TGTGCCAGCAGCTCCCCCGTTAGGGGGCCCGGGGAGCTGTTTTTT
CDR3 protein: CASSSPVRGPGELFF
J gene: TRBJ2-2
D gene: TRBD1
V gene: TRBV6-2/TRBV6-3
clone size: NA

CDR3 DNA: TGTGCCAGCAGCCGAGCGGCTAGACAGGGTGGGAATTCACCCCTCCACTTT
CDR3 protein: CASSRAARQGGNSPLHF
J gene: TRBJ1-6
D gene: TRBD1
V gene: TRBV7-8
clone size: NA

CDR3 DNA: TGTGCCAGCAGCCCGCGGGACAGACGGAACACTGAAGCTTTCTTT
CDR3 protein: CASSPRDRRNTEAFF
J gene: TRBJ1-1
D gene: TRBD1
V gene: TRBV7-9
clone size: NA

CDR3 DNA: TGCGCCAGCAGCTTTGGGACAGGGAAAACCTACGAGCAGTACTTC
CDR3 protein: CASSFGTGKTYEQYF
J gene: TRBJ2-7
D gene: TRBD1
V gene: TRBV5-1
clone size: NA

CDR3 DNA: TGTGCCTGGAGTTTACAGGCGAACACTGAAGCTTTCTTT
CDR3 protein: CAWSLQANTEAFF
J gene: TRBJ1-1
D gene: NA
V gene: TRBV30
clone size: NA

CDR3 DNA: TGCGCCAGCAGCCAAGATTGGGCAGGGGGTCGGGAGACCCAGTACTTC
CDR3 protein: CASSQDWAGGRETQYF
J gene: TRBJ2-5
D gene: TRBD1
V gene: TRBV4-1
clone size: NA

CDR3 DNA: TGTGCCAGCAGGCTAGGTCGCAACACCATATATTTT
CDR3 protein: CASRLGRNTIYF
J gene: TRBJ1-3
D gene: NA
V gene: TRBV3-1/TRBV3-2
clone size: NA

CDR3 DNA: TGTGCCTGGAACGGGGTCAGGGGAAGGTACTGGGGCTACACCTTC
CDR3 protein: CAWNGVRGRYWGYTF
J gene: TRBJ1-2
D gene: NA
V gene: TRBV30
clone size: NA

CDR3 DNA: TGTGCCAGCAGTCCTCAGGGAAACTATGGCTACACCTTC
CDR3 protein: CASSPQGNYGYTF
J gene: TRBJ1-2
D gene: NA
V gene: TRBV2
clone size: NA

CDR3 DNA: TGTGCCAGCAGTCCGGGACACCTAGCCAAAAACATTCAGTACTTC
CDR3 protein: CASSPGHLAKNIQYF
J gene: TRBJ2-4
D gene: NA
V gene: TRBV6-5
clone size: NA

CDR3 DNA: TGTGCCAGCAGCTTCCCGAGGGGAGGTGGGGTGAGCACAGATACGCAGTATTTT
CDR3 protein: CASSFPRGGGVSTDTQYF
J gene: TRBJ2-3
D gene: NA
V gene: TRBV5-4
clone size: NA

CDR3 DNA: TGTGCCAGCAGCGGTGGTTTCGAGTCCTACGAGCAGTACTTC
CDR3 protein: CASSGGFESYEQYF
J gene: TRBJ2-7
D gene: NA
V gene: TRBV5-4
clone size: few

CDR3 DNA: TGCGCCAGCCAGCGCACTAGCGGATACACCGGGGAGCTGTTTTTT
CDR3 protein: CASQRTSGYTGELFF
J gene: TRBJ2-2
D gene: TRBD2
V gene: TRBV5-1
clone size: NA

CDR3 DNA: TGTGCCAGCAGCGCGCAACAGGGCTATGGCTACACCTTC
CDR3 protein: CASSAQQGYGYTF
J gene: TRBJ1-2
D gene: NA
V gene: TRBV7-9
clone size: NA

CDR3 DNA: TGCGCCAGCGGACTAGCGGGAGGGGATTACAATGAGCAGTTCTTC
CDR3 protein: CASGLAGGDYNEQFF
J gene: TRBJ2-1
D gene: TRBD2
V gene: TRBV4-3
clone size: NA

CDR3 DNA: TGTGCCAGCAGCCTGTCTTCCTACAATGAGCAGTTCTTC
CDR3 protein: CASSLSSYNEQFF
J gene: TRBJ2-1
D gene: NA
V gene: TRBV4-2
clone size: NA

CDR3 DNA: TGTGCCAGCAGCTTGGGCGCTAGCGGGAACTCCTACGAGCAGTACTTC
CDR3 protein: CASSLGASGNSYEQYF
J gene: TRBJ2-7
D gene: TRBD2
V gene: TRBV5-4
clone size: few

CDR3 DNA: TGTGCCAGCAGTGAAGGATACAGCCCAGATGAAGCTTTCTTT
CDR3 protein: CASSEGYSPDEAFF
J gene: TRBJ1-1
D gene: NA
V gene: TRBV25-1
clone size: NA

CDR3 DNA: TGTGCCAGCACCGAGGGGACTAGCGGGAGGAATGAGCAGTTCTTC
CDR3 protein: CASTEGTSGRNEQFF
J gene: TRBJ2-1
D gene: TRBD2
V gene: TRBV2
clone size: NA

CDR3 DNA: TGTGCCAGCAGCCAAGAAAGCCCGACACCAAATCAGCCCCAGCATTTT
CDR3 protein: CASSQESPTPNQPQHF
J gene: TRBJ1-5
D gene: NA
V gene: TRBV4-2
clone size: few

CDR3 DNA: TGTGCCAGCAGCCTACTAGCGGGAGGCTCCTACGAGCAGTACTTC
CDR3 protein: CASSLLAGGSYEQYF
J gene: TRBJ2-7
D gene: TRBD2
V gene: TRBV6-5
clone size: once

CDR3 DNA: TGCGCCAGCAGCCAAGCTGGACTAGCGGCCCACAATGAGCAGTTCTTC
CDR3 protein: CASSQAGLAAHNEQFF
J gene: TRBJ2-1
D gene: TRBD2
V gene: TRBV4-1
clone size: once

CDR3 DNA: TGTGCCAGCAGCCGCGGACTAGCGGGAGTCGCCACCGGGGAGCTGTTTTTT
CDR3 protein: CASSRGLAGVATGELFF
J gene: TRBJ2-2
D gene: TRBD2
V gene: TRBV5-4
clone size: NA

CDR3 DNA: TGCGCCAGCAGCCTAACCGGGACAGTGAACACTGAAGCTTTCTTT
CDR3 protein: CASSLTGTVNTEAFF
J gene: TRBJ1-1
D gene: TRBD1
V gene: TRBV5-1
clone size: NA

CDR3 DNA: TGTGCCAGCGAGGACACTCTAAACCAGCCCCAGCATTTT
CDR3 protein: CASEDTLNQPQHF
J gene: TRBJ1-5
D gene: NA
V gene: TRBV19
clone size: NA

CDR3 DNA: TGCGCCAGCAGCCGCCCAACGGGGGATTCACCCCTCCACTTT
CDR3 protein: CASSRPTGDSPLHF
J gene: TRBJ1-6
D gene: NA
V gene: TRBV4-1
clone size: NA

CDR3 DNA: TGTGCCACCAGCCTCCGCGGGGATACGCAGTATTTT
CDR3 protein: CATSLRGDTQYF
J gene: TRBJ2-3
D gene: NA
V gene: TRBV24-1
clone size: few

CDR3 DNA: TGTGCCAGCAGCTTAGCGCGGGGGGCGCGTCCTAATGAAAAACTGTTTTTT
CDR3 protein: CASSLARGARPNEKLFF
J gene: TRBJ1-4
D gene: NA
V gene: TRBV11-2
clone size: NA

CDR3 DNA: TGTGCCAGCAGTGCGGGACTAGCGGGAGGGGAGACCCAGTACTTC
CDR3 protein: CASSAGLAGGETQYF
J gene: TRBJ2-5
D gene: TRBD2
V gene: TRBV2
clone size: NA

CDR3 DNA: TGTGCCAGCAGCCAGGGGACCGGGGAGCTGTTTTTT
CDR3 protein: CASSQGTGELFF
J gene: TRBJ2-2
D gene: NA
V gene: TRBV7-9
clone size: NA

CDR3 DNA: TGTGCCAGTAGTAGGACAGGGGATGGAAACACCATATATTTT
CDR3 protein: CASSRTGDGNTIYF
J gene: TRBJ1-3
D gene: TRBD1
V gene: TRBV19
clone size: NA

CDR3 DNA: TGTGCCAGCAGCGCCAGGGGTTCTGGGGCCAACGTCCTGACTTTC
CDR3 protein: CASSARGSGANVLTF
J gene: TRBJ2-6
D gene: NA
V gene: TRBV6-5
clone size: once

CDR3 DNA: TGCGCCAGCAGCTTGTCTCAGGGAGGCGGTGAAAAACTGTTTTTT
CDR3 protein: CASSLSQGGGEKLFF
J gene: TRBJ1-4
D gene: NA
V gene: TRBV5-1
clone size: NA

CDR3 DNA: TGCGCCAGCAGCCAAGAACCAGGGGGCATCATCACAGATACGCAGTATTTT
CDR3 protein: CASSQEPGGIITDTQYF
J gene: TRBJ2-3
D gene: TRBD1
V gene: TRBV4-3
clone size: NA

CDR3 DNA: TGCAGCCCTTATGGACTAGCGGGAGGGAGGAGCACAGATACGCAGTATTTT
CDR3 protein: CSPYGLAGGRSTDTQYF
J gene: TRBJ2-3
D gene: TRBD2
V gene: TRBV29-1
clone size: NA

CDR3 DNA: TGTGCCAGCAGCTCGCAGTCCGGGACAGGGGCCCTTCTTTACGAGCAGTACTTC
CDR3 protein: CASSSQSGTGALLYEQYF
J gene: TRBJ2-7
D gene: TRBD1
V gene: TRBV7-9
clone size: NA

CDR3 DNA: TGTGCCAGCAGCCAAAATCTAGCGGGAGTGGTGTTCTTC
CDR3 protein: CASSQNLAGVVFF
J gene: TRBJ2-1
D gene: TRBD2
V gene: TRBV3-1/TRBV3-2
clone size: NA

CDR3 DNA: TGTGCCAGCAGCGTAGCACCGGAGTGGAACACCATATATTTT
CDR3 protein: CASSVAPEWNTIYF
J gene: TRBJ1-3
D gene: NA
V gene: TRBV9
clone size: NA

CDR3 DNA: TGTGCCAGCAGTTTAAAGGCTAGGGGCCCTGGGGAAGCTTTCTTT
CDR3 protein: CASSLKARGPGEAFF
J gene: TRBJ1-1
D gene: NA
V gene: TRBV27
clone size: NA

CDR3 DNA: TGTGCCAGCTCTGATACTAGCGGGAACTCCTACAATGAGCAGTTCTTC
CDR3 protein: CASSDTSGNSYNEQFF
J gene: TRBJ2-1
D gene: TRBD2
V gene: TRBV18
clone size: NA

CDR3 DNA: TGTGCCAGCATTGACCGGAGTTATGAAGCTTTCTTT
CDR3 protein: CASIDRSYEAFF
J gene: TRBJ1-1
D gene: NA
V gene: TRBV19
clone size: NA

CDR3 DNA: TGTGCCTGGACGCTAGCGGCTAGCACAGATACGCAGTATTTT
CDR3 protein: CAWTLAASTDTQYF
J gene: TRBJ2-3
D gene: TRBD2
V gene: TRBV30
clone size: NA

CDR3 DNA: TGTGCCAGCAGTTACTTGGCAGATTCTGGGGCCAACGTCCTGACTTTC
CDR3 protein: CASSYLADSGANVLTF
J gene: TRBJ2-6
D gene: NA
V gene: TRBV6-2/TRBV6-3
clone size: once

CDR3 DNA: TGTGCCAGCAGTGCGGTTGGCGGCACTGAAGCTTTCTTT
CDR3 protein: CASSAVGGTEAFF
J gene: TRBJ1-1
D gene: NA
V gene: TRBV6-4
clone size: NA

CDR3 DNA: TGCGCCAGCAGCTGGGGGACAGGGGGAGGTGAGCAGTTCTTC
CDR3 protein: CASSWGTGGGEQFF
J gene: TRBJ2-1
D gene: TRBD1
V gene: TRBV5-1
clone size: NA

CDR3 DNA: TGTGCCAGCAGCGTAACCCCGGGACAGACTGAAAAACTGTTTTTT
CDR3 protein: CASSVTPGQTEKLFF
J gene: TRBJ1-4
D gene: TRBD1
V gene: TRBV7-9
clone size: few

CDR3 DNA: TGTGCCAGCCCTTGGGGACCAGGGGGCGCTTTCGCTGAAGCTTTCTTT
CDR3 protein: CASPWGPGGAFAEAFF
J gene: TRBJ1-1
D gene: TRBD1
V gene: TRBV27
clone size: NA

CDR3 DNA: TGTGCCAGCAGTCAGGGCAGGGATGGCTCTGGGGCCAACGTCCTGACTTTC
CDR3 protein: CASSQGRDGSGANVLTF
J gene: TRBJ2-6
D gene: NA
V gene: TRBV6-6
clone size: NA

CDR3 DNA: TGTGCCAGCAGCCAAGATTCGGGTCGAGGGATCTCTGGAAACACCATATATTTT
CDR3 protein: CASSQDSGRGISGNTIYF
J gene: TRBJ1-3
D gene: NA
V gene: TRBV3-1/TRBV3-2
clone size: NA